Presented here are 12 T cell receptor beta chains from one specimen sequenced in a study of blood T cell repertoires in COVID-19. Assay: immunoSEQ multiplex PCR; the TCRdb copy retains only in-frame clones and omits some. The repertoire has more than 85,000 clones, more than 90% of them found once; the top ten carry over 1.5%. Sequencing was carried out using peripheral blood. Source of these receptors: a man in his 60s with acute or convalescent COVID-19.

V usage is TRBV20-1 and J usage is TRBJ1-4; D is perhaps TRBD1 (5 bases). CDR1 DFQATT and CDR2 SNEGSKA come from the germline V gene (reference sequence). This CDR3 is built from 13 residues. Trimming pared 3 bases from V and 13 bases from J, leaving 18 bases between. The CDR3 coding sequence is TGCAGTGCTAGTCGACAGAACGACCTCGGACTGTTTTTT. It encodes CSASRQNDLGLFF.

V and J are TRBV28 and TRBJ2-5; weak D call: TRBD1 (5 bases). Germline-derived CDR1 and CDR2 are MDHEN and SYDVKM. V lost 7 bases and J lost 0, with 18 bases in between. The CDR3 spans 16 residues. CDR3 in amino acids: CASNPESVGDQETQYF. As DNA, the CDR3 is TGTGCCAGCAACCCCGAGAGTGTAGGGGACCAAGAGACCCAGTACTTC.

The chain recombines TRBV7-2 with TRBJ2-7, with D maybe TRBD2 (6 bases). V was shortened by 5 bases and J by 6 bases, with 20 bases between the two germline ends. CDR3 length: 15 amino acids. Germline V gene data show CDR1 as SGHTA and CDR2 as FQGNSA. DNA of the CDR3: TGTGCCAGCAGCCGGGGAGTCGGGAGTAGGGGCGAGCAGTACTTC. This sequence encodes CASSRGVGSRGEQYF. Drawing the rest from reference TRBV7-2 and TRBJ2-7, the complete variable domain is GAGVSQSPSNKVTEKGKDVELRCDPISGHTALYWYRQSLGQGLEFLIYFQGNSAPDKSGLPSDRFSAERTGGSVSTLTIQRTQQEDSAVYLCASSRGVGSRGEQYFGPGTRLTVT.

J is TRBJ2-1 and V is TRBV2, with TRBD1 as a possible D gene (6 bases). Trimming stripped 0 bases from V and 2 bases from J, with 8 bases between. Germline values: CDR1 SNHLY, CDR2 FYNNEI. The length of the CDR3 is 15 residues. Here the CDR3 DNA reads TGTGCCAGCAGTGAAGCAGGGGACACCTACAATGAGCAGTTCTTC. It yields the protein CASSEAGDTYNEQFF.

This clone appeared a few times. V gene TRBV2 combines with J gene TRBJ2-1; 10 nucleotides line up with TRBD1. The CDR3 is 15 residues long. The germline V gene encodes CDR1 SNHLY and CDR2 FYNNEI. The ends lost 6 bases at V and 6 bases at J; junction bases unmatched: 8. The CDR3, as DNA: TGTGCCAGCAGGTCGGGGACAGGGGCTTCCAATGAGCAGTTCTTC. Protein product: CASRSGTGASNEQFF.

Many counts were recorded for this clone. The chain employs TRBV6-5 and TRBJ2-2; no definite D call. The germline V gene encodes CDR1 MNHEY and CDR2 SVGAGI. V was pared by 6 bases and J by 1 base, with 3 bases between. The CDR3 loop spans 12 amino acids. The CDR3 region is CASRRNTGELFF. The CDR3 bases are TGTGCCAGCAGGCGGAACACCGGGGAGCTGTTTTTT.

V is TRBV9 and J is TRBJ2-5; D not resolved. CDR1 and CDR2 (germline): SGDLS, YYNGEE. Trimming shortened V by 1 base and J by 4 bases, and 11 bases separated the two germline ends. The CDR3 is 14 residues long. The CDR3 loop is CASSVQPELETQYF. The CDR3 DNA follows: TGTGCCAGCAGCGTACAGCCGGAGTTAGAGACCCAGTACTTC. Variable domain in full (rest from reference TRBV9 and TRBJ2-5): DSGVTQTPKHLITATGQRVTLRCSPRSGDLSVYWYQQSLDQGLQFLIQYYNGEERAKGNILERFSAQQFPDLHSELNLSSLELGDSALYFCASSVQPELETQYFGPGTRLLVL.

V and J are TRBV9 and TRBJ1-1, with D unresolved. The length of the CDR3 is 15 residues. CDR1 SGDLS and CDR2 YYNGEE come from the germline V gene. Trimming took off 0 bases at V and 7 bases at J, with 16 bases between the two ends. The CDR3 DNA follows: TGTGCCAGCAGCGTAGGGAGGATCGAAGAGGGTGAAGCTTTCTTT. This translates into CASSVGRIEEGEAFF.

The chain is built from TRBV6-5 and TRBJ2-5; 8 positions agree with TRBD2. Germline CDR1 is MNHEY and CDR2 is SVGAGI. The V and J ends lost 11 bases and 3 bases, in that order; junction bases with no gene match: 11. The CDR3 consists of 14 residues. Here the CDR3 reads CASTSGGAEETQYF. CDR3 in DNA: TGTGCCTCGACTTCGGGGGGGGCGGAAGAGACCCAGTACTTC.

The CDR3 coding sequence is TGTGCCAGCAGTTGGACAGTTAGCAATCAGCCCCAGCATTTT. Translating gives CASSWTVSNQPQHF. This chain uses TRBV6-2 or TRBV6-3 with TRBJ1-5; weak D call: TRBD1 (6 bases). CDR3 length: 14 residues. Trimming took off 4 bases at V and 0 bases at J, with 7 bases between the two ends. Germline lookup yields CDR1 MNHEY and CDR2 SVGEGT.

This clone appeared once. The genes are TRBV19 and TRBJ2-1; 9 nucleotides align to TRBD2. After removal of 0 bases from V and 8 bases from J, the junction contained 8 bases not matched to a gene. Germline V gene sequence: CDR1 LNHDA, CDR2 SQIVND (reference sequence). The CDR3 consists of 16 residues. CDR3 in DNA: TGTGCCAGTAGTATAGAAGCGGGAGGAGTTCGGGATGAGCAGTTCTTC. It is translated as CASSIEAGGVRDEQFF.

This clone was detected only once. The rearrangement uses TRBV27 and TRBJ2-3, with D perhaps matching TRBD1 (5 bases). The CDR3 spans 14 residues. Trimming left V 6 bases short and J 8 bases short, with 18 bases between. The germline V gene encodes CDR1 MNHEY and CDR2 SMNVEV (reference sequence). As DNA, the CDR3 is TGTGCCAGCAGCCAGACACAGGCTTGGGGTACGCAGTATTTT. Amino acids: CASSQTQAWGTQYF.